This entry features one T cell receptor (beta chain) sequence. This record comes from a study of blood T cell repertoires in COVID-19. About the research overall: Samples taken during acute and convalescent COVID-19 were collected in the United States, Italy and Spain.

The table came from immunoSEQ multiplex PCR; TCRdb's copy has only in-frame clones and leaves some out. Among a few hundred thousand clones listed, approximately 86% were seen once. Adults between roughly 18 and 90 years of age took part from 24 US areas. Participants' reported clinical history set cohort assignment. Recovery meant two consecutive negative NP/OP PCR tests, professional clearance, or resolved symptoms. The length of the CDR3 is 16 residues. V was trimmed by 2 bases and J by 0 bases, leaving 14 bases between them. CDR1 is SGHVS and CDR2 is FQNEAQ in the germline V gene. Sequencing was done on a sample of PBMCs or T cells enriched from blood (not recorded which). This chain uses TRBV7-8 with TRBJ2-7; D possibly corresponds to TRBD1 (5 bases). This TCR was recovered from a woman aged 55-70 years who had recovered from COVID-19. The CDR3 DNA reads TGTGCCAGCAGCTTATTCCCCTCAGGGTCCTCCTACGAGCAGTACTTC. Protein sequence: CASSLFPSGSSYEQYF.